The 15 T cell receptor beta chains below all came from one sample that was sequenced in a study of Ad26.COV2.S vaccination and SARS-CoV-2 variants. Method: immunoSEQ multiplex PCR; TCRdb's copy keeps in-frame clones and lacks some. This table holds hundreds of thousands of clones, roughly nine tenths found once. The treatment is: 19 received Ad26.COV2.S at low or high dose, single or two shots; about five received placebo; per-sample allocation not given. The study sampled participants on day 63 after the first vaccine or placebo injection. Sequencing used peripheral blood, obtained in a trial of Ad26.COV2.S vaccine versus placebo. The receptor source for this set is a person aged 18 to 59 who received the Ad26.COV2.S COVID-19 vaccine or a placebo.

In regard to this clone: Different DNA sequences within this sample yield the same CDR3. V is TRBV7-2 and J is TRBJ2-5; D remains ambiguous. Germline V gene sequence: CDR1 SGHTA, CDR2 FQGNSA. V lost 2 bases and J lost 4, with 8 bases in between. This CDR3 contains 13 residues. The CDR3 protein is CASSLSLGETQYF. The DNA for the CDR3 is TGTGCCAGCAGCTTAAGCCTTGGAGAGACCCAGTACTTC.

This sequence joins TRBV5-1 and TRBJ2-5; 12 bases agree with TRBD2. The CDR3 has 14 amino acids. Germline trimming cut 1 base from V and 5 bases from J; bases unmatched to any gene: 0. CDR1 SGHRS and CDR2 YFSETQ come from the germline V gene. This CDR3 reads CASSLTSGGETQYF. In DNA form, the CDR3 reads TGCGCCAGCAGCTTGACTAGCGGGGGGGAGACCCAGTACTTC.

The chain uses TRBV7-2 and TRBJ1-1; 10 nucleotides agree with TRBD1. CDR1 is SGHTA and CDR2 is FQGNSA in the germline V gene. V was clipped by 5 bases and J by 3 bases; unmatched bases: 6. This CDR3 has 15 residues. This CDR3 reads CASSPWDRGYTEAFF. The CDR3 bases are TGTGCCAGCAGCCCGTGGGACAGGGGTTACACTGAAGCTTTCTTT.

This chain's CDR3 is CSTRGQGGKDTEAFF. CDR3 bases: TGCAGCACGAGGGGCCAGGGCGGGAAGGACACTGAAGCTTTCTTT. The chain recombines TRBV29-1 with TRBJ1-1; the D gene is possibly TRBD1 (5 bases). The CDR3 has 15 amino acids. Trimming left V 8 bases short and J 3 bases short, with 22 bases between. Germline values: CDR1 SQVTM, CDR2 ANQGSEA. The whole variable domain, remainder taken from reference TRBV29-1 and TRBJ1-1, is SAVISQKPSRDICQRGTSLTIQCQVDSQVTMMFWYRQQPGQSLTLIATANQGSEATYESGFVIDKFPISRPNLTFSTLTVSNMSPEDSSIYLCSTRGQGGKDTEAFFGQGTRLTVV.

The chain has TRBV7-3 and TRBJ2-2; D ambiguous. The CDR3 sequence is 13 residues long. CDR1 and CDR2 from the germline V gene are SGHTA and FQGTGA. The V and J ends lost 5 bases and 4 bases respectively, with 8 bases between them. The CDR3 here is CASSLLSTGELFF. The CDR3 coding sequence is TGTGCCAGCAGCCTACTGAGCACCGGGGAGCTGTTTTTT.

The table lists this clone with a few counts. Other DNA variants within this sample encode the same CDR3. The chain links TRBV2 to TRBJ2-7, with D possibly being TRBD2 (5 bases). The germline gives CDR1 SNHLY, CDR2 FYNNEI. The CDR3 contains 12 residues. Trimming took 2 bases from V and 5 from J, leaving 7 bases between them. CDR3 DNA sequence: TGTGCCAGCAGTGAAACGGGGAACGAGCAGTACGTC. Encoded protein: CASSETGNEQYV.

This chain joins TRBV27 and TRBJ1-2, with D tentatively TRBD1 (6 bases). The CDR3 sequence is 14 residues long. V was clipped by 2 bases and J by 2 bases, with 9 bases between them. CDR1 MNHEY and CDR2 SMNVEV come from the germline V gene (reference sequence). CDR3 protein: CASSLRQGNYGYTF. The CDR3 DNA sequence: TGTGCCAGCAGTTTACGCCAGGGGAACTATGGCTACACCTTC.

The DNA for the CDR3 is TGTGCCAGCAGCTTAAACGGGGGGCTCTACAATGAGCAGTTCTTC. The encoded protein is CASSLNGGLYNEQFF. This chain joins TRBV11-2 and TRBJ2-1; D is perhaps TRBD2 (7 bases). Per the germline V gene, CDR1 is SGHAT and CDR2 is FQNNGV. The CDR3 is made up of 15 amino acids. Trimming removed 2 bases at V and 3 bases at J, with 11 bases between.

The chain couples TRBV29-1 to TRBJ2-1; no reliable D call. The V end lost 7 bases, the J end lost 9 bases, and 16 bases lay between the germline ends. Germline CDR1 SQVTM, CDR2 ANQGSEA. The CDR3 covers 12 residues. The CDR3 DNA is TGCAGCGCTTTCGAAGTAGGTCTTGAGCAGTTCTTC. Protein product: CSAFEVGLEQFF.

Remarks on this clone: This specimen includes other DNA sequences encoding the same CDR3. The J gene is TRBJ2-3, the V gene TRBV7-2, with D unresolved. The CDR3 has 14 residues. In germline, CDR1 is SGHTA, CDR2 FQGNSA. V lost 1 base to trimming and J lost 0 bases, with 5 bases between them. CDR3 nucleotides: TGTGCCAGCAGCTTAGGGCCCAGCACAGATACGCAGTATTTT. It encodes CASSLGPSTDTQYF.

The chain combines TRBV5-6 with TRBJ2-7; D not resolved. V lost 3 bases and J lost 3, with 7 bases in between. CDR3 length: 12 residues. Looked up from germline, CDR1 is SGHDT and CDR2 is YYEEEE. CDR3 DNA: TGTGCCAGCAGCTATAACAACTACGAGCAGTACTTC. Protein sequence: CASSYNNYEQYF. Using reference TRBV5-6 and TRBJ2-7 for the parts outside the CDR3, the full variable domain is DAGVTQSPTHLIKTRGQQVTLRCSPKSGHDTVSWYQQALGQGPQFIFQYYEEEERQRGNFPDRFSGHQFPNYSSELNVNALLLGDSALYLCASSYNNYEQYFGPGTRLTVT.

V and J are TRBV18 and TRBJ2-1; D is uncertain. Germline loops: CDR1 KGHSH, CDR2 LQKENI. V was pared by 0 bases and J by 6 bases, with 9 bases between. This CDR3 has 14 residues. The CDR3 is CASSPPFYSNEQFF. For the CDR3, the DNA is TGTGCCAGCTCACCACCTTTTTATAGCAATGAGCAGTTCTTC.

The V call is TRBV20-1, the J call TRBJ2-7, with 9 positions matching TRBD1. CDR3 length: 14 amino acids. The ends lost 3 bases at V and 3 bases at J; junction bases unmatched: 6. Germline CDR1 DFQATT, CDR2 SNEGSKA (reference sequence). As DNA, the CDR3 is TGCAGTGCTAGTCGGACAGGGGCGAACTACGAGCAGTACTTC. Translating it yields CSASRTGANYEQYF.

This rearrangement joins TRBV24-1 to TRBJ1-1; 7 nucleotides line up with TRBD1. The CDR3 length is 20 residues. V was pared by 0 bases and J by 4 bases, with 19 bases of the junction left unmatched. Germline V gives CDR1 KGHDR, CDR2 SFDVKD. The CDR3 bases are TGTGCCACCAGTGATTTGCAATCTGCTACAGGGGAGGAAGGGAGCACTGAAGCTTTCTTT. Protein product: CATSDLQSATGEEGSTEAFF.

The chain has TRBV30 and TRBJ2-4; 9 positions match TRBD1. The CDR3 loop spans 13 amino acids. J gave up 9 bases and V 1 base, and 4 bases lay outside the gene matches. The germline V gene has CDR1 GTSNPN and CDR2 SVGIG (reference sequence). The CDR3 here is CAWSGGTGSIQYF. Written as DNA, the CDR3 is TGTGCCTGGAGTGGGGGGACAGGGTCCATTCAGTACTTC.